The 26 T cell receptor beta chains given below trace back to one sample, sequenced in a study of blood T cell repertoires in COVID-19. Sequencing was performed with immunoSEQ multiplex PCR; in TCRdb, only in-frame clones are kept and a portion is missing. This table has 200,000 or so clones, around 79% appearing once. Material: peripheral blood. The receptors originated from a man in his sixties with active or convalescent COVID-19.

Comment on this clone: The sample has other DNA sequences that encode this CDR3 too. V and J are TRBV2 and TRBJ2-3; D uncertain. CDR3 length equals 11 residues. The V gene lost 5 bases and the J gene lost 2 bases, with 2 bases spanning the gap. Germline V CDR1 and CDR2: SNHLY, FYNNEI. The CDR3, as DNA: TGTGCCAGCAGTTACACAGATACGCAGTATTTT. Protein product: CASSYTDTQYF. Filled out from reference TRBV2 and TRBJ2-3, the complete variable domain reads EPEVTQTPSHQVTQMGQEVILRCVPISNHLYFYWYRQILGQKVEFLVSFYNNEISEKSEIFDDQFSVERPDGSNFTLKIRSTKLEDSAMYFCASSYTDTQYFGPGTRLTVL.

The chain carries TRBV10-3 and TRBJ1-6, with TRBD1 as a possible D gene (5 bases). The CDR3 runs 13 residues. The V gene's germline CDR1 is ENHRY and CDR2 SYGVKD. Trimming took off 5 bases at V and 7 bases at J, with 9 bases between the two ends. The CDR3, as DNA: TGTGCCATCAGTCCAGGGCCCAATTCACCCCTCCACTTT. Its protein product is CAISPGPNSPLHF.

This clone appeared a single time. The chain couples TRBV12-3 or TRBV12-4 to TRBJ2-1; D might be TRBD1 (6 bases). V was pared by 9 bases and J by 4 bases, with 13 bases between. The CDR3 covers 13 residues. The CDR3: CASGDTLYNEQFF. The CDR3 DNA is TGTGCCAGTGGGGACACCCTATACAATGAGCAGTTCTTC.

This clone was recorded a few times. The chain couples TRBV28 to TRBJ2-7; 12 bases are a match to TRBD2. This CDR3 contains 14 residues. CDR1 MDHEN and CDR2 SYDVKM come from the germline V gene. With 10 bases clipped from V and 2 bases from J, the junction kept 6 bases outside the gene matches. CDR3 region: CAISGLAGPYEQYF. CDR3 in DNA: TGTGCCATCTCGGGACTAGCGGGTCCCTACGAGCAGTACTTC.

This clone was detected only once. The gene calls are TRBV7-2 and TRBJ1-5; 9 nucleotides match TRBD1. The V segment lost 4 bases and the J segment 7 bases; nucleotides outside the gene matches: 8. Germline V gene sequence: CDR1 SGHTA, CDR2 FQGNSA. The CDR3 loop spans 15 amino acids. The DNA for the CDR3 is TGTGCCAGCAGCTATGGACAGGGGATTAAACAGCCCCAGCATTTT. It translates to CASSYGQGIKQPQHF. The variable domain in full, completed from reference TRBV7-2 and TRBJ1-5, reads GAGVSQSPSNKVTEKGKDVELRCDPISGHTALYWYRQSLGQGLEFLIYFQGNSAPDKSGLPSDRFSAERTGGSVSTLTIQRTQQEDSAVYLCASSYGQGIKQPQHFGDGTRLSIL.

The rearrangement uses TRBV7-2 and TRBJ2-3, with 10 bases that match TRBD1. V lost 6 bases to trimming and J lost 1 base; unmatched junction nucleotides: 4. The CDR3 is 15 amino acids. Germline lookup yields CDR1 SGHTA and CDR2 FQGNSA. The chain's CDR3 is CASRGQGKGTDTQYF. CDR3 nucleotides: TGTGCCAGCAGGGGACAGGGGAAGGGCACAGATACGCAGTATTTT.

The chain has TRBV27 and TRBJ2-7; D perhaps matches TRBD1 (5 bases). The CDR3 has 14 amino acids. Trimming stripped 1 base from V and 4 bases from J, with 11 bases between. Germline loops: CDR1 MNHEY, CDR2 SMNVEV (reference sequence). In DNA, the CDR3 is TGTGCCAGCAGTTTATATCAGGGTCCGTACGAGCAGTACTTC. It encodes CASSLYQGPYEQYF.

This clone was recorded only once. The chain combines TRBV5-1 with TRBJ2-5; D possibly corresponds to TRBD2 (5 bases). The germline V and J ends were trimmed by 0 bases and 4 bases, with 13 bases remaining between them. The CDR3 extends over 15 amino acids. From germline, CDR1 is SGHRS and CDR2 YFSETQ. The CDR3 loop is CASSLDSRRSETQYF. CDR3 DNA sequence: TGCGCCAGCAGCTTGGACTCACGGAGGTCAGAGACCCAGTACTTC.

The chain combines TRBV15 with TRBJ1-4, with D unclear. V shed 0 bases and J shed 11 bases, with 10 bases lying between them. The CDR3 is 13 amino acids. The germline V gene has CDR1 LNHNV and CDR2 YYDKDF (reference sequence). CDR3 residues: CATSRDTAAKLFF. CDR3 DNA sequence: TGTGCCACCAGCAGAGATACGGCGGCCAAACTGTTTTTT.

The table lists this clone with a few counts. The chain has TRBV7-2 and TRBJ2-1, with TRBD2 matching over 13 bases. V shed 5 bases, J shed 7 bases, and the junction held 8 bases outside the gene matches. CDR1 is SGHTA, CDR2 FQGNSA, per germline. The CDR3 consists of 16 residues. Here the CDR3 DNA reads TGTGCCAGCAGCCCCTGGACTAGCGGGAGCAATAATGAGCAGTTCTTC. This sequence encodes CASSPWTSGSNNEQFF.

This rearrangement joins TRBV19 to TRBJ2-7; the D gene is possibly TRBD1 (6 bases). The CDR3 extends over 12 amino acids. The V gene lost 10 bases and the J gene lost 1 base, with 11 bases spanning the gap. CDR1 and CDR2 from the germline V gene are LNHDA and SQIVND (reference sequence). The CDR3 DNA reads TGTGCCACCTCGGACAGTTCCTACGAGCAGTACTTC. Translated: CATSDSSYEQYF. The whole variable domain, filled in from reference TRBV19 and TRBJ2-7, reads DGGITQSPKYLFRKEGQNVTLSCEQNLNHDAMYWYRQDPGQGLRLIYYSQIVNDFQKGDIAEGYSVSREKKESFPLTVTSAQKNPTAFYLCATSDSSYEQYFGPGTRLTVT.

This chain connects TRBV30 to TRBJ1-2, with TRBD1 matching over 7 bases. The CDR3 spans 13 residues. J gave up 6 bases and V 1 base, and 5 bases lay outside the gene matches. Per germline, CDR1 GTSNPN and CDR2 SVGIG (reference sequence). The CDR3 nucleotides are TGTGCCTGGAGTGCCGACAGGGTTAATGGCTACACCTTC. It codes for CAWSADRVNGYTF.

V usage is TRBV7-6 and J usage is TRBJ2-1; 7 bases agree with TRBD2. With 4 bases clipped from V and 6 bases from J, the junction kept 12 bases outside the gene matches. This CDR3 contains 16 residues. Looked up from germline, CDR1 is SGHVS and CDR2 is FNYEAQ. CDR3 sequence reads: CASSSDGGGPVNEQFF. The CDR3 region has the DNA TGTGCCAGCAGCTCCGATGGGGGAGGGCCGGTCAATGAGCAGTTCTTC.

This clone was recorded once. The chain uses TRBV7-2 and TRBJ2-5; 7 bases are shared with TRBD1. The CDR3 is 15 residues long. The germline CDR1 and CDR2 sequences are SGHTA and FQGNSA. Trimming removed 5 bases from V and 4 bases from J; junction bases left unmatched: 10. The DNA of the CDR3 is TGTGCCAGCAGCCCTACCGGGACAGAAGGAGAGACCCAGTACTTC. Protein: CASSPTGTEGETQYF.

Here the CDR3 DNA reads TGTGCCAGCAGCCCGGGACAGGCGGGAAACACCATATATTTT. Its protein is CASSPGQAGNTIYF. The gene calls are TRBV5-4 and TRBJ1-3, with 8 bases that match TRBD1. The CDR3 covers 14 residues. Trimming removed 4 bases from V and 4 bases from J; junction bases left unmatched: 4. Germline V gives CDR1 SGHNT, CDR2 YYREEE (reference sequence).

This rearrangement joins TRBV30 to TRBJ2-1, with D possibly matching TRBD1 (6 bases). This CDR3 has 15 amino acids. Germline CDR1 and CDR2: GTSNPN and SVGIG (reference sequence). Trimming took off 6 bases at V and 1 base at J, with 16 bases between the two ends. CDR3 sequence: CACRDTARSYNEQFF. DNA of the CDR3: TGTGCCTGCCGGGACACAGCGCGGTCCTACAATGAGCAGTTCTTC. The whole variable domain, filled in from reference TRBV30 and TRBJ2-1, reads SQTIHQWPATLVQPVGSPLSLECTVEGTSNPNLYWYRQAAGRGLQLLFYSVGIGQISSEVPQNLSASRPQDRQFILSSKKLLLSDSGFYLCACRDTARSYNEQFFGPGTRLTVL.

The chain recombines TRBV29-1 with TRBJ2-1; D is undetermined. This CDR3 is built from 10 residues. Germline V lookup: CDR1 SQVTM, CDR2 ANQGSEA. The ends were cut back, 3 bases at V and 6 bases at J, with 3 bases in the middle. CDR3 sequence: CSVDRNEQFF. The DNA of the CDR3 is TGCAGCGTTGATCGCAATGAGCAGTTCTTC.

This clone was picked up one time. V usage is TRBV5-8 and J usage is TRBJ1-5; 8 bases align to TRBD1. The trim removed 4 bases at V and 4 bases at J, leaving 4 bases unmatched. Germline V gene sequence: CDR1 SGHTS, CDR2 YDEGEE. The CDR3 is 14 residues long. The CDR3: CASSPNRGNQPQHF. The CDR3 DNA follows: TGTGCCAGCAGCCCTAACAGGGGGAATCAGCCCCAGCATTTT.

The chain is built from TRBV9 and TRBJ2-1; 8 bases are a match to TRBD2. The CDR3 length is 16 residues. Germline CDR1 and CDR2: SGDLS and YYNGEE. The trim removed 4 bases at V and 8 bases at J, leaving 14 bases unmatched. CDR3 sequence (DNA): TGTGCCAGCAGCACAAAGCCGGGACTAGTGGGCCATGAGCAGTTCTTC. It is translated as CASSTKPGLVGHEQFF.

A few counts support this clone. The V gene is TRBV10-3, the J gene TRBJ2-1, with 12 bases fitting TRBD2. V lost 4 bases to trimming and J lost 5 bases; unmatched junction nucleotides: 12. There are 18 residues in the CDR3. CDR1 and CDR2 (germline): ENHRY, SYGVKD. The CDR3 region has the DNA TGTGCCATCAGTGGATCTAGCGGGAGGGCCGGGTTTGACAATGAGCAGTTCTTC. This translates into CAISGSSGRAGFDNEQFF.

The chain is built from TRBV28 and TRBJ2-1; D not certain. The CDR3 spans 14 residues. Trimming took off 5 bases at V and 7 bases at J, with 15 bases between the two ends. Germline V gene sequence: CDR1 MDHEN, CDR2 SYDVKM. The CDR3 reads CASSPPASRNEQFF. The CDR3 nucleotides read TGTGCCAGCAGTCCCCCCGCGTCTCGGAATGAGCAGTTCTTC.

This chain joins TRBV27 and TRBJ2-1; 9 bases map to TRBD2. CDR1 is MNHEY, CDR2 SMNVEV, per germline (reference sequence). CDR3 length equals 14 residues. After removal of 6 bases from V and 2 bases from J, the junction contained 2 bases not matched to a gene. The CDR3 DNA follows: TGTGCCAGCAGCACTAGCGGGCCCTACAATGAGCAGTTCTTC. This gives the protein CASSTSGPYNEQFF.

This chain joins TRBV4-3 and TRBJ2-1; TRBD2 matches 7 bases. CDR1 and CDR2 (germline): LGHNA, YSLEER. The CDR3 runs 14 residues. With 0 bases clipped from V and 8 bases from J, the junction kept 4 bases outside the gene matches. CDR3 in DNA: TGCGCCAGCAGCCAAGATCGGGGGGTGGATGAGCAGTTCTTC. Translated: CASSQDRGVDEQFF.

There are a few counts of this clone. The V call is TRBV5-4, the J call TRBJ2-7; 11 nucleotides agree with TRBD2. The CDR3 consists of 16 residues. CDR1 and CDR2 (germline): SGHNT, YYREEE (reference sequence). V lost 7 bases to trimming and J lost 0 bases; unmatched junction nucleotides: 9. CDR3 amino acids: CASPGASGRSSYEQYF. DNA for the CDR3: TGTGCCAGCCCCGGGGCTAGCGGGAGGAGCTCCTACGAGCAGTACTTC.

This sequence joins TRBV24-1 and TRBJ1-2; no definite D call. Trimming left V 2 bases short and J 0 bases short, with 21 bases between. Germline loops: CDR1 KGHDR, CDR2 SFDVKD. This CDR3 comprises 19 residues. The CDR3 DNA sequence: TGTGCCACCAGTGATTCTTCTCTGGGCCGGTCCTCTTCTAACTATGGCTACACCTTC. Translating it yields CATSDSSLGRSSSNYGYTF.

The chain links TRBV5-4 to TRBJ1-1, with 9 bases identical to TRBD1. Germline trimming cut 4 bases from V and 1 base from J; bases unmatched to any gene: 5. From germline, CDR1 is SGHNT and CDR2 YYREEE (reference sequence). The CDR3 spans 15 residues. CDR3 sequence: CASSTGTGPNTEAFF. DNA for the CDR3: TGTGCCAGCAGCACCGGGACAGGGCCGAACACTGAAGCTTTCTTT. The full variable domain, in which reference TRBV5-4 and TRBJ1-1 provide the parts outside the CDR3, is ETGVTQSPTHLIKTRGQQVTLRCSSQSGHNTVSWYQQALGQGPQFIFQYYREEENGRGNFPPRFSGLQFPNYSSELNVNALELDDSALYLCASSTGTGPNTEAFFGQGTRLTVV.